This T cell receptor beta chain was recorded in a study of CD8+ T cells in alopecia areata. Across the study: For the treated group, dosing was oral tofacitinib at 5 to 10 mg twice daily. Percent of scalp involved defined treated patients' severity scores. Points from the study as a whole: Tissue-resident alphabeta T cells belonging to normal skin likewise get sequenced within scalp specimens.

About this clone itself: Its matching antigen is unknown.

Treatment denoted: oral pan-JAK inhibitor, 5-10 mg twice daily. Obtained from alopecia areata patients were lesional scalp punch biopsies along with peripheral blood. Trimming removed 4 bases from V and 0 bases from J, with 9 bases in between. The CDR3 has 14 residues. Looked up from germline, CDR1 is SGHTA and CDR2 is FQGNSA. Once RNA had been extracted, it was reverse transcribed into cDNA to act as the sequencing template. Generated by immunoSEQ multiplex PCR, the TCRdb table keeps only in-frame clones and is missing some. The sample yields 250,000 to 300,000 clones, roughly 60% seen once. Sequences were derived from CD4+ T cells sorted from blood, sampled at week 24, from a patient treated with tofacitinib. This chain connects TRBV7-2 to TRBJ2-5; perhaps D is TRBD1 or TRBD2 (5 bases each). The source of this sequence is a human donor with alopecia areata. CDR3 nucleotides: TGTGCCAGCAGCTCGTGGGGGTACCAAGAGACCCAGTACTTC. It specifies CASSSWGYQETQYF.